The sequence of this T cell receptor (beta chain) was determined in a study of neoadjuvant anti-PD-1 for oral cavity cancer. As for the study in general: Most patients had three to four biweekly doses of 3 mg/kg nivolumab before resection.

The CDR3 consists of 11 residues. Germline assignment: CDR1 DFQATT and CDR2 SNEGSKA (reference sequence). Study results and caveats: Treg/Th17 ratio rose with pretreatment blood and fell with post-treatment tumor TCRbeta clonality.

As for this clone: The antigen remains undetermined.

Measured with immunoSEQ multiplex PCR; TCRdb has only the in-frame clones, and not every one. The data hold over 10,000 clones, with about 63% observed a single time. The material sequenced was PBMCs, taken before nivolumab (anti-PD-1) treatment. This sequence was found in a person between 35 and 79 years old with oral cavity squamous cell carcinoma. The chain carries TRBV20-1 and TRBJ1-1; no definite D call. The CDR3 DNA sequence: TGCAGGGGATTTCGGGGCACTGAAGCTTTCTTT. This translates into CRGFRGTEAFF.